This TCR beta chain emerged from a study of low-dose radiotherapy and immunotherapy resistance in tumors. Whole-study context: Aspirin was taken orally by patients at 300 mg daily for four cycles from cycle 1 day 1.

This clonotype was found many times. Germline V gene sequence: CDR1 SGHVS, CDR2 FQNEAQ. This CDR3 comprises 16 residues. V lost 2 bases and J lost 5, with 18 bases in between. Time point in this sample: before trial treatment. First-strand cDNA used TRAV- and TRBV-specific primers, covering alpha and beta chains. Using a constant-region primer together with a V-primer adapter, TCRs were subjected to around 20 PCR cycles of amplification. Amplification of isolated mRNA was accomplished via in vitro transcription. Each CDR3 protein is one row after TCRdb ran MiXCR on the reads. The top ten clones hold 11% of a sample with around 76,000 distinct CDR3 sequences, around 32% of them seen once.

This clonotype originated in a female donor with ovarian cancer. The chain combines TRBV7-8 with TRBJ2-5; perhaps D is TRBD1 or TRBD2 (5 bases each). The sample here was PBMCs, taken before treatment. CDR3 nucleotides: TGTGCCAGCAGCTTACTAGTAGGAGCCGGGGCGGAGACCCAGTACTTC. It translates to CASSLLVGAGAETQYF.